Each of the 27 T cell receptor beta chains below was sequenced from the same sample in a study of CD8+ T cells in alopecia areata listed by TCRdb under 2018. Receptors were amplified or captured by the immunoSEQ multiplex PCR assay. RNA was extracted from all samples and reverse transcribed into cDNA as template for TCR sequencing. TCRdb limited this immuneACCESS table to in-frame rearrangements with V and J called. A share of clones is missing; checked studies link under half to unresolved V genes, and the rest is unexplained. This sample comprises about 94,000 clones, just over 70% of them detected only once. The ten largest clones take up around a sixth of the sample. The treatment or condition label of this sample denotes: oral pan-JAK inhibitor, 5-10 mg twice daily. The material was CD8+ T cells sorted from blood, obtained around week 44, from a patient treated with tofacitinib. The receptor set was obtained from a human donor with alopecia areata.

The V gene is TRBV9, the J gene TRBJ2-7; D is possibly TRBD1 or TRBD2 (5 bases each). Trimming left V 0 bases short and J 5 bases short, with 12 bases between. The CDR3 is 14 amino acids. In germline, CDR1 is SGDLS, CDR2 YYNGEE. The CDR3 loop is CASSVAQGPHEQYF. In DNA, the CDR3 is TGTGCCAGCAGCGTAGCCCAGGGACCCCACGAGCAGTACTTC.

This clone showed up just a few times. The rearrangement joins TRBV7-2 to TRBJ1-1; D not resolved. The V end lost 2 bases, the J end lost 4 bases, and 17 bases lay between the germline ends. The V gene's germline CDR1 is SGHTA and CDR2 FQGNSA. The CDR3 contains 16 residues. In DNA, the CDR3 is TGTGCCAGCAGCTTAATACGGGAGTGGGGTCCCACTGAAGCTTTCTTT. Its protein product is CASSLIREWGPTEAFF.

The V and J genes are TRBV12-5 and TRBJ2-7, with TRBD1 matching 9 bases. V gave up 1 base and J gave up 6 bases; unmatched junction bases: 1. Germline CDR1 reads LGHNT; CDR2 reads FRNRAP. The CDR3 extends over 13 amino acids. The CDR3 coding sequence is TGTGCTAGTGGTTTGGGGACAGGGGTCGAGCAGTACTTC. This translates into CASGLGTGVEQYF.

The chain employs TRBV9 and TRBJ2-1; 7 bases are shared with TRBD2. With V trimmed by 3 bases and J by 6 bases, 6 bases remained unmatched. The CDR3 spans 14 residues. In germline, CDR1 is SGDLS, CDR2 YYNGEE. The CDR3 DNA is TGTGCCAGCAGCGAGGGACGGGAGGTCAATGAGCAGTTCTTC. Protein product: CASSEGREVNEQFF.

The rearrangement uses TRBV5-6 and TRBJ2-3; the D is unclear. CDR3 length equals 14 residues. From germline, CDR1 is SGHDT and CDR2 YYEEEE. V was cut by 6 bases and J by 0 bases, with 11 bases left in between. CDR3 protein: CASIRAGSTDTQYF. CDR3 in DNA: TGTGCCAGCATCCGGGCAGGAAGCACAGATACGCAGTATTTT.

V is TRBV29-1 and J is TRBJ2-2; TRBD1 matches at 12 bases. Germline CDR1 and CDR2: SQVTM and ANQGSEA. CDR3 length equals 18 residues. Losses at the gene ends were 5 bases for V and 0 bases for J; bases not matched to a gene: 10. The CDR3 is CSVPGTGGGGTNTGELFF. The CDR3 DNA sequence: TGCAGCGTTCCCGGGACAGGGGGCGGCGGGACGAACACCGGGGAGCTGTTTTTT.

This chain connects TRBV19 to TRBJ1-6; D unclear. There are 15 residues in the CDR3. V shed 4 bases and J shed 8 bases, with 15 bases lying between them. The germline V gene encodes CDR1 LNHDA and CDR2 SQIVND (reference sequence). The CDR3 loop is CASSKSGIMDSPLHF. The CDR3 nucleotides read TGTGCCAGTAGTAAGTCGGGGATAATGGATTCACCCCTCCACTTT.

A few counts support this clone. This chain joins TRBV2 and TRBJ2-1, with a weak D call TRBD2 (5 bases). CDR1 is SNHLY and CDR2 is FYNNEI in the germline V gene. Trimming cost V 8 bases and J 4 bases, with 9 bases left between them. The CDR3 loop spans 12 amino acids. The CDR3 nucleotides read TGTGCCAGCCGAGGGAGTTACAATGAGCAGTTCTTC. Amino acids: CASRGSYNEQFF.

This clone was detected many times. This sequence joins TRBV25-1 and TRBJ2-2, with TRBD1 matching over 7 bases. This CDR3 comprises 15 residues. With V trimmed by 7 bases and J by 2 bases, 7 bases remained unmatched. CDR1 and CDR2 from the germline V gene are MGHDK and SYGVNS. CDR3: CASTSGTANTGELFF. DNA for the CDR3: TGTGCCAGCACCTCCGGGACAGCTAACACCGGGGAGCTGTTTTTT.

The chain has TRBV4-3 and TRBJ1-4, with TRBD1 matching 9 bases. The CDR3 covers 16 residues. The trim removed 4 bases at V and 5 bases at J, leaving 8 bases unmatched. The V gene's germline CDR1 is LGHNA and CDR2 YSLEER. CDR3 region: CASSRLSGTGNEKLFF. The CDR3 DNA reads TGCGCCAGCAGCCGGTTATCCGGGACAGGGAATGAAAAACTGTTTTTT.

CDR3 bases: TGTGCCAGTAAACCCACAGGATGGTTGAATGAGCAGTTCTTC. It encodes CASKPTGWLNEQFF. V and J are TRBV19 and TRBJ2-1; tentatively, D is TRBD1 (5 bases). Per germline, CDR1 LNHDA and CDR2 SQIVND (reference sequence). With 7 bases removed from V and 7 bases from J, the gap between germline ends came to 17 bases. The CDR3 has 14 residues.

Only a few counts were recorded for this clone. The chain couples TRBV29-1 to TRBJ1-2; D is unclear. The V gene lost 2 bases and the J gene lost 8 bases, with 21 bases spanning the gap. This CDR3 spans 15 amino acids. The germline V gene has CDR1 SQVTM and CDR2 ANQGSEA. The DNA for the CDR3 is TGCAGCGTTGAACGTCGGATAAGGATGGGTATCGGCTACACCTTC. It encodes CSVERRIRMGIGYTF.

The rearrangement joins TRBV27 to TRBJ2-1, with no clear D. The V gene lost 6 bases and the J gene lost 2 bases, with 17 bases spanning the gap. The CDR3 contains 16 residues. Germline CDR1 reads MNHEY; CDR2 reads SMNVEV (reference sequence). CDR3 sequence: CASSSLHLPPYNEQFF. In nucleotides, the CDR3 is TGTGCCAGCAGCTCCCTACACCTCCCACCCTACAATGAGCAGTTCTTC.

The chain recombines TRBV14 with TRBJ2-3; unclear D gene. V lost 2 bases and J 4 bases, leaving 7 bases between the germline ends. There are 13 residues in the CDR3. Germline V gene lookup returns CDR1 SGHDN and CDR2 FVKESK. The CDR3 reads CASSQRRPDTQYF. The CDR3, as DNA: TGTGCCAGCAGCCAACGTCGCCCAGATACGCAGTATTTT.

V gene TRBV29-1 combines with J gene TRBJ2-7; D unresolved. CDR1 and CDR2 from the germline V gene are SQVTM and ANQGSEA. The V end was cut by 2 bases, the J end by 5 bases, with 13 bases between. The CDR3 is made up of 13 amino acids. In DNA, the CDR3 is TGCAGCGTTGAATTGTTGGCTGTCAACGAGCAGTACTTC. Protein: CSVELLAVNEQYF.

This chain joins TRBV7-6 and TRBJ2-3; D is possibly TRBD1 (6 bases). This CDR3 contains 13 residues. V was pared by 5 bases and J by 6 bases, with 12 bases between. Germline assignment: CDR1 SGHVS and CDR2 FNYEAQ. The CDR3 reads CASSKRTVDTQYF. CDR3 bases: TGTGCCAGCAGCAAACGGACAGTTGATACGCAGTATTTT.

V is TRBV1 and J is TRBJ2-6; the table gives TRBD2 as D, unverified against the DNA. TRBV1 is a pseudogene segment. CDR3 length: 16 amino acids. In nucleotides, the CDR3 is TGCACCAGCAGCCAAAAGGGGGGGAGCGGGGCCAACGTCCTGACTTTC. This encodes CTSSQKGGSGANVLTF.

V and J are TRBV4-3 and TRBJ2-1; possibly TRBD1 for D (6 bases). Per germline, CDR1 LGHNA and CDR2 YSLEER. Trimming took 2 bases from V and 5 from J, leaving 16 bases between them. The CDR3 has 16 residues. DNA of the CDR3: TGCGCCAGCAGCCAAAATACAGGGTGGTACGACAATGAGCAGTTCTTC. Protein product: CASSQNTGWYDNEQFF.

V is TRBV5-6 and J is TRBJ2-3; the D is unclear. CDR1 SGHDT and CDR2 YYEEEE come from the germline V gene. V lost 0 bases, J lost 3 bases, and 8 bases lay in between. The CDR3 consists of 14 residues. The CDR3 region is CASSLAGVTDTQYF. The DNA of the CDR3 is TGTGCCAGCAGCTTGGCTGGCGTTACAGATACGCAGTATTTT.

The rearrangement uses TRBV2 and TRBJ2-7; D not resolved. In germline, CDR1 is SNHLY, CDR2 FYNNEI. The germline V and J ends were trimmed by 7 bases and 0 bases, with 7 bases remaining between them. The CDR3 consists of 12 residues. DNA for the CDR3: TGTGCCAGCAACAAGGTCTCCTACGAGCAGTACTTC. It codes for CASNKVSYEQYF.

Concerning this clone itself: Other DNA sequences of this sample code for an identical CDR3. The V call is TRBV29-1, the J call TRBJ2-2; 7 bases agree with TRBD1. The V and J ends lost 7 bases and 3 bases, in that order; junction bases with no gene match: 2. The CDR3 is 12 amino acids. CDR1 is SQVTM, CDR2 ANQGSEA, per germline. The CDR3 DNA reads TGCAGCGGGCAGGGGGACACCGGGGAGCTGTTTTTT. Translating it yields CSGQGDTGELFF.

This sequence joins TRBV7-9 and TRBJ2-7; D is unresolved. Trimming took 2 bases from V and 5 from J, leaving 4 bases between them. This CDR3 comprises 11 residues. CDR1 is SEHNR, CDR2 FQNEAQ, per germline (reference sequence). The CDR3 loop reads CASSLYDEQYF. The DNA of the CDR3 is TGTGCCAGCAGCTTATACGACGAGCAGTACTTC.

This chain links TRBV4-3 with TRBJ2-7; the D gene is possibly TRBD1 (6 bases). The CDR3 is made up of 13 amino acids. V shed 4 bases and J shed 3 bases, with 10 bases lying between them. The germline V gene encodes CDR1 LGHNA and CDR2 YSLEER. The DNA of the CDR3 is TGCGCCAGCAGCCGAGACAGGCTCTACGAGCAGTACTTC. It is translated as CASSRDRLYEQYF.

This chain uses TRBV4-3 with TRBJ2-1, with 9 bases identical to TRBD2. Germline CDR1 reads LGHNA; CDR2 reads YSLEER. V lost 1 base and J lost 8; bases outside the gene matches: 6. The CDR3 has 15 residues. CDR3: CASSQGAGGPYEQFF. CDR3 sequence (DNA): TGCGCCAGCAGCCAAGGGGCGGGGGGGCCTTATGAGCAGTTCTTC.

This chain connects TRBV7-8 to TRBJ2-3; D gene ambiguous. The CDR3 runs 16 residues. The V end lost 6 bases, the J end lost 0 bases, and 16 bases lay between the germline ends. Per the germline V gene, CDR1 is SGHVS and CDR2 is FQNEAQ. CDR3 bases: TGTGCCAGCAGTTCACGGGTCGGACCTAGCACAGATACGCAGTATTTT. It yields the protein CASSSRVGPSTDTQYF.

The V and J genes are TRBV19 and TRBJ2-7, with 8 bases aligning to TRBD1. From germline, CDR1 is LNHDA and CDR2 SQIVND (reference sequence). This CDR3 comprises 15 residues. Losses at the gene ends were 5 bases for V and 5 bases for J; bases not matched to a gene: 11. The CDR3 loop is CASSYHAGGVNEQYF. DNA of the CDR3: TGTGCCAGTAGTTATCACGCAGGGGGCGTCAACGAGCAGTACTTC.

The rearrangement uses TRBV27 and TRBJ2-3; 7 bases are a match to TRBD2. The trim removed 3 bases at V and 4 bases at J, leaving 4 bases unmatched. Germline values: CDR1 MNHEY, CDR2 SMNVEV (reference sequence). There are 14 residues in the CDR3. For the CDR3, the DNA is TGTGCCAGCAGTTTCGGGGGGACGGCAGATACGCAGTATTTT. Amino acid sequence: CASSFGGTADTQYF.